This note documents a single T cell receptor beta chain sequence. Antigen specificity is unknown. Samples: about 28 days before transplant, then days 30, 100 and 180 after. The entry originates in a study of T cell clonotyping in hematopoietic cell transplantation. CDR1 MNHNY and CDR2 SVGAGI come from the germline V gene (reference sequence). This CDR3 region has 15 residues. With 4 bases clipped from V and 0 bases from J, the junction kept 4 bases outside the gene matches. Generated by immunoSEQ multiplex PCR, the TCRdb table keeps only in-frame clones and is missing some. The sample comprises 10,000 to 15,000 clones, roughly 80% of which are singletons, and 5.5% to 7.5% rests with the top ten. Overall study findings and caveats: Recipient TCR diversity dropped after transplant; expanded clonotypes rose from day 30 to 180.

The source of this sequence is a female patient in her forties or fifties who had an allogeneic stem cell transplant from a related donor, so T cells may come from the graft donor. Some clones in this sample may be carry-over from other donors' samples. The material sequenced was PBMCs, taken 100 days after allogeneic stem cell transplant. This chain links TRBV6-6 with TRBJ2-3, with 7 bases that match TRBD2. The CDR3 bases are TGTGCCAGCAGTTCGCGGGGGACTAGCACAGATACGCAGTATTTT. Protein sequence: CASSSRGTSTDTQYF.